This is a list of T cell receptor beta chains from one sample in a study of OX40 agonist ivuxolimab in advanced cancers. Assay used: immunoSEQ multiplex PCR; TCRdb lists only in-frame clones, some missing. The sample holds 50,000 to 70,000 clones, approximately 85% seen once. Source: CD4+ or CD8+ T cells sorted from blood, taken in a trial of the OX40 agonist ivuxolimab. Receptors were obtained from an adult with an advanced solid tumor such as melanoma, head and neck, liver or kidney cancer. Both conserved end residues are part of each CDR3. D genes are given only for firm matches. Clone size is shown for a subset of rows, as once, few, many or a class of expanded clone.

D gene: TRBD2
J gene: TRBJ2-7
V gene: TRBV4-3
clone size: .
CDR3 protein: CASSQGLAGPYEQYF
CDR3 DNA: TGCGCCAGCAGCCAGGGACTAGCGGGACCGTACGAGCAGTACTTC

D gene: .
J gene: TRBJ1-1
V gene: TRBV9
clone size: .
CDR3 protein: CASSVAGDRGTEAFF
CDR3 DNA: TGTGCCAGCAGCGTAGCTGGAGACAGAGGGACAGAAGCTTTCTTT

D gene: .
J gene: TRBJ2-3
V gene: TRBV27
clone size: .
CDR3 protein: CASSFIGGGPDTQYF
CDR3 DNA: TGTGCCAGCAGTTTCATAGGGGGAGGGCCAGATACGCAGTATTTT

D gene: TRBD2
J gene: TRBJ2-1
V gene: TRBV7-6
clone size: .
CDR3 protein: CASSPGLAGDDEQFF
CDR3 DNA: TGTGCCAGCAGCCCCGGACTAGCGGGGGACGATGAGCAGTTCTTC

D gene: .
J gene: TRBJ1-1
V gene: TRBV28
clone size: .
CDR3 protein: CASSFPDGGRTEAFF
CDR3 DNA: TGTGCCAGCAGTTTCCCGGACGGGGGGAGGACTGAAGCTTTCTTT

D gene: .
J gene: TRBJ2-1
V gene: TRBV7-9
clone size: few
CDR3 protein: CASSLAPGNLREQFF
CDR3 DNA: TGTGCCAGCAGCTTAGCGCCGGGGAACTTACGCGAGCAGTTCTTC

D gene: TRBD1
J gene: TRBJ2-5
V gene: TRBV2
clone size: .
CDR3 protein: CASSAGQGSETQYF
CDR3 DNA: TGTGCCAGCAGTGCAGGACAGGGGTCAGAGACCCAGTACTTC

D gene: .
J gene: TRBJ2-7
V gene: TRBV28
clone size: .
CDR3 protein: CASSFRPGAGEQYF
CDR3 DNA: TGTGCCAGCAGTTTCAGGCCAGGGGCTGGCGAGCAGTACTTC

D gene: TRBD1
J gene: TRBJ1-1
V gene: TRBV9
clone size: .
CDR3 protein: CASSVLQGENTEAFF
CDR3 DNA: TGTGCCAGCAGCGTTCTACAGGGGGAGAACACTGAAGCTTTCTTT

D gene: TRBD2
J gene: TRBJ2-7
V gene: TRBV7-8
clone size: .
CDR3 protein: CASSLAQGLAVYEQYF
CDR3 DNA: TGTGCCAGCAGCTTAGCCCAGGGACTAGCGGTATACGAGCAGTACTTC

D gene: .
J gene: TRBJ2-1
V gene: TRBV7-9
clone size: .
CDR3 protein: CASSSSGVEQFF
CDR3 DNA: TGTGCCAGCAGCTCATCAGGGGTTGAGCAGTTCTTC

D gene: .
J gene: TRBJ2-5
V gene: TRBV11-3
clone size: once
CDR3 protein: CASSPRHEETQYF
CDR3 DNA: TGTGCCAGCAGCCCTAGGCACGAGGAGACCCAGTACTTC

D gene: TRBD1
J gene: TRBJ1-4
V gene: TRBV30
clone size: .
CDR3 protein: CAWSAGQGYEKLFF
CDR3 DNA: TGTGCCTGGAGTGCAGGACAGGGTTATGAAAAACTGTTTTTT

D gene: .
J gene: TRBJ1-2
V gene: TRBV5-3
clone size: .
CDR3 protein: CASSLGVGYTF
CDR3 DNA: TGTGCCAGCAGCTTGGGGGTTGGCTACACCTTC

D gene: TRBD2
J gene: TRBJ2-1
V gene: TRBV9
clone size: .
CDR3 protein: CASSVARTSGSTNEQFF
CDR3 DNA: TGTGCCAGCAGCGTAGCCAGGACTAGCGGGAGTACCAATGAGCAGTTCTTC

D gene: .
J gene: TRBJ2-1
V gene: TRBV29-1
clone size: .
CDR3 protein: CSVEDRYNEQFF
CDR3 DNA: TGCAGCGTTGAAGATCGGTACAATGAGCAGTTCTTC

D gene: .
J gene: TRBJ2-5
V gene: TRBV6-5
clone size: .
CDR3 protein: CASSYTGAGETQYF
CDR3 DNA: TGTGCCAGCAGTTACACCGGGGCCGGGGAGACCCAGTACTTC

D gene: .
J gene: TRBJ1-2
V gene: TRBV5-4
clone size: .
CDR3 protein: CASSQDGYQAYDGYTF
CDR3 DNA: TGTGCCAGCAGCCAGGACGGCTACCAAGCCTATGATGGCTACACCTTC

D gene: .
J gene: TRBJ2-2
V gene: TRBV5-1
clone size: .
CDR3 protein: CASSGESGELFF
CDR3 DNA: TGCGCCAGCAGCGGGGAAAGCGGGGAGCTGTTTTTT

D gene: TRBD1
J gene: TRBJ1-2
V gene: TRBV29-1
clone size: .
CDR3 protein: CSDGQGNGYTF
CDR3 DNA: TGCAGCGACGGACAGGGGAATGGCTACACCTTC

D gene: TRBD2
J gene: TRBJ2-3
V gene: TRBV6-6
clone size: .
CDR3 protein: CASSRGLATDTQYF
CDR3 DNA: TGTGCCAGCAGTCGTGGACTAGCCACAGATACGCAGTATTTT

D gene: .
J gene: TRBJ2-2
V gene: TRBV30
clone size: .
CDR3 protein: CAWYHGELFF
CDR3 DNA: TGTGCCTGGTACCATGGGGAGCTGTTTTTT

D gene: .
J gene: TRBJ2-7
V gene: TRBV13
clone size: .
CDR3 protein: CASSPRSWVSEQYF
CDR3 DNA: TGTGCCAGCAGCCCGCGCTCTTGGGTTTCGGAGCAGTACTTC

D gene: TRBD2
J gene: TRBJ2-1
V gene: TRBV2
clone size: .
CDR3 protein: CASSGPGTSGNFDEQFF
CDR3 DNA: TGTGCCAGCAGTGGTCCCGGGACTAGCGGGAATTTCGATGAGCAGTTCTTC

D gene: TRBD1
J gene: TRBJ1-1
V gene: TRBV13
clone size: .
CDR3 protein: CASSLGTGGITEAFF
CDR3 DNA: TGTGCCAGCAGCTTGGGGACAGGGGGTATCACTGAAGCTTTCTTT

D gene: TRBD1
J gene: TRBJ2-5
V gene: TRBV7-9
clone size: few
CDR3 protein: CASSSSSTGWIGETQYF
CDR3 DNA: TGTGCCAGCAGCTCGTCCTCGACAGGGTGGATCGGAGAGACCCAGTACTTC

D gene: .
J gene: TRBJ2-7
V gene: TRBV28
clone size: .
CDR3 protein: CASSPTSVYEQYF
CDR3 DNA: TGTGCCAGCAGTCCCACCTCCGTCTACGAGCAGTACTTC

D gene: .
J gene: TRBJ2-4
V gene: TRBV10-1
clone size: .
CDR3 protein: CASSEIGAPWYF
CDR3 DNA: TGCGCCAGCAGTGAGATCGGGGCCCCCTGGTACTTC

D gene: .
J gene: TRBJ2-2
V gene: TRBV6-5
clone size: .
CDR3 protein: CASSYLPNTGELFF
CDR3 DNA: TGTGCCAGCAGTTACTTACCGAACACCGGGGAGCTGTTTTTT

D gene: .
J gene: TRBJ2-3
V gene: TRBV11-3
clone size: .
CDR3 protein: CASSLLGSTDTQYF
CDR3 DNA: TGTGCCAGCAGCTTATTGGGGAGCACAGATACGCAGTATTTT

D gene: .
J gene: TRBJ2-2
V gene: TRBV7-6
clone size: .
CDR3 protein: CASSLDGPAGGELFF
CDR3 DNA: TGTGCCAGCAGTTTAGATGGACCAGCGGGCGGGGAGCTGTTTTTT

D gene: .
J gene: TRBJ2-5
V gene: TRBV13
clone size: .
CDR3 protein: CASSSASGETQYF
CDR3 DNA: TGTGCCAGCAGCTCAGCCTCAGGGGAGACCCAGTACTTC

D gene: TRBD1
J gene: TRBJ1-2
V gene: TRBV7-9
clone size: once
CDR3 protein: CASSPGTEYPNYGYTF
CDR3 DNA: TGTGCCAGCAGCCCGGGGACAGAGTATCCTAACTATGGCTACACCTTC

D gene: .
J gene: TRBJ2-1
V gene: TRBV5-4
clone size: .
CDR3 protein: CASSFGGPRFF
CDR3 DNA: TGTGCCAGCAGCTTCGGAGGGCCGCGGTTCTTC

D gene: .
J gene: TRBJ1-5
V gene: TRBV7-6
clone size: .
CDR3 protein: CASSWGRNQPQHF
CDR3 DNA: TGTGCCAGCAGTTGGGGCAGAAATCAGCCCCAGCATTTT

D gene: TRBD1
J gene: TRBJ2-2
V gene: TRBV2
clone size: once
CDR3 protein: CASSEAPGQFTGELFF
CDR3 DNA: TGTGCCAGCAGTGAAGCGCCGGGACAGTTCACCGGGGAGCTGTTTTTT

D gene: .
J gene: TRBJ1-1
V gene: TRBV27
clone size: .
CDR3 protein: CASSLAGRTEAFF
CDR3 DNA: TGTGCCAGCAGCCTAGCCGGCCGGACTGAAGCTTTCTTT

D gene: .
J gene: TRBJ1-1
V gene: TRBV29-1
clone size: .
CDR3 protein: CSVLGGVNTEAFF
CDR3 DNA: TGCAGCGTCCTAGGGGGGGTGAACACTGAAGCTTTCTTT

D gene: TRBD1
J gene: TRBJ1-4
V gene: TRBV2
clone size: .
CDR3 protein: CASHRAPGQGHEKLFF
CDR3 DNA: TGTGCCAGCCACCGGGCCCCGGGACAGGGACATGAAAAACTGTTTTTT

D gene: .
J gene: TRBJ1-5
V gene: TRBV6-5
clone size: few
CDR3 protein: CASSMDSYNQPQHF
CDR3 DNA: TGTGCCAGCAGTATGGACAGCTACAATCAGCCCCAGCATTTT

D gene: .
J gene: TRBJ2-7
V gene: TRBV4-3
clone size: .
CDR3 protein: CASSPNRALYEQYF
CDR3 DNA: TGCGCCAGCAGCCCAAACAGGGCCCTGTACGAGCAGTACTTC

D gene: .
J gene: TRBJ1-1
V gene: TRBV28
clone size: once
CDR3 protein: CASSLATGTGGEAFF
CDR3 DNA: TGTGCCAGCAGTTTAGCTACAGGGACCGGGGGAGAAGCTTTCTTT

D gene: .
J gene: TRBJ2-3
V gene: TRBV5-8
clone size: .
CDR3 protein: CASSPWDWTDTQYF
CDR3 DNA: TGTGCCAGCAGCCCCTGGGACTGGACGGATACGCAGTATTTT

D gene: .
J gene: TRBJ1-5
V gene: TRBV5-4
clone size: .
CDR3 protein: CASSVGGGTQHF
CDR3 DNA: TGTGCCAGCAGCGTCGGGGGGGGGACCCAGCATTTT

D gene: .
J gene: TRBJ2-7
V gene: TRBV13
clone size: .
CDR3 protein: CASSLDSWANPAEQYF
CDR3 DNA: TGTGCCAGCAGCTTAGATTCTTGGGCGAACCCCGCCGAGCAGTACTTC

D gene: .
J gene: TRBJ1-2
V gene: TRBV5-4
clone size: .
CDR3 protein: CASSSGGDYGYTF
CDR3 DNA: TGTGCCAGCAGTTCCGGGGGCGACTATGGCTACACCTTC

D gene: .
J gene: TRBJ2-7
V gene: TRBV19
clone size: .
CDR3 protein: CASSAAGNYEQYF
CDR3 DNA: TGTGCCAGTAGTGCCGCAGGAAACTACGAGCAGTACTTC

D gene: .
J gene: TRBJ1-2
V gene: TRBV19
clone size: few
CDR3 protein: CASSMDQGIYGYTF
CDR3 DNA: TGTGCCAGTAGTATGGATCAGGGAATCTATGGCTACACCTTC

D gene: .
J gene: TRBJ1-2
V gene: TRBV7-9
clone size: .
CDR3 protein: CASSWDTTNYGYTF
CDR3 DNA: TGTGCCAGCAGCTGGGACACTACTAACTATGGCTACACCTTC

D gene: .
J gene: TRBJ2-5
V gene: TRBV7-2
clone size: .
CDR3 protein: CASSLVPHQETQYF
CDR3 DNA: TGTGCCAGCAGCTTAGTTCCACACCAAGAGACCCAGTACTTC

D gene: TRBD2
J gene: TRBJ2-2
V gene: TRBV7-9
clone size: .
CDR3 protein: CASSSRGGGELFF
CDR3 DNA: TGTGCCAGCAGCTCCCGGGGGGGCGGGGAGCTGTTTTTT

D gene: .
J gene: TRBJ2-7
V gene: TRBV7-8
clone size: .
CDR3 protein: CASSPDSASYEQYF
CDR3 DNA: TGTGCCAGCAGCCCAGACTCGGCTAGCTACGAGCAGTACTTC